One and the same sample provided the 26 T cell receptor beta chains below, sequenced in a study of blood T cell repertoires in COVID-19. Measured with immunoSEQ multiplex PCR; TCRdb has only the in-frame clones, and not every one. The table records some 250,000 clones, about 86% of them present only once. The specimen was peripheral blood. The receptors here all came from a woman aged 25 to 39 with COVID-19, enrolled during active disease.

The V and J genes are TRBV7-9 and TRBJ1-4, with D uncertain. CDR3 length: 12 residues. Germline assignment: CDR1 SEHNR and CDR2 FQNEAQ (reference sequence). V lost 2 bases and J lost 6, with 4 bases in between. The CDR3: CASSLQDEKLFF. The DNA of the CDR3 is TGTGCCAGCAGCTTACAGGATGAAAAACTGTTTTTT.

This rearrangement joins TRBV6-1 to TRBJ1-4; TRBD1 matches 8 bases. The V gene end was trimmed by 3 bases and the J gene end by 9 bases; junction bases not matched to a gene: 3. Per the germline V gene, CDR1 is MNHNS and CDR2 is SASEGT. This CDR3 region has 13 residues. The CDR3 is CASSDRGLKKLFF. As DNA, the CDR3 is TGTGCCAGCAGTGACAGGGGGCTCAAAAAACTGTTTTTT.

The chain uses TRBV7-6 and TRBJ1-2, with D hard to call. The CDR3 extends over 13 amino acids. Germline lookup yields CDR1 SGHVS and CDR2 FNYEAQ. V was pared by 3 bases and J by 5 bases, with 10 bases between. The CDR3 DNA is TGTGCCAGCAGCTTTGGGCCAGGATATGGCTACACCTTC. It yields the protein CASSFGPGYGYTF.

This sequence joins TRBV4-1 and TRBJ2-1; maybe TRBD2 (5 bases). V gave up 3 bases and J gave up 2 bases, with 11 bases separating them. The CDR3 runs 15 residues. CDR1 is MGHRA, CDR2 YSYEKL, per germline. The CDR3 DNA follows: TGCGCCAGCAGCCAGTGGAGCGGACCCTACAATGAGCAGTTCTTC. The encoded protein is CASSQWSGPYNEQFF.

This clone was seen once. The chain recombines TRBV4-1 with TRBJ2-1; a weak D match, TRBD1 (5 bases). The germline V and J ends were trimmed by 0 bases and 5 bases, with 14 bases remaining between them. CDR3 length: 16 residues. Germline CDR1 reads MGHRA; CDR2 reads YSYEKL. The CDR3 DNA follows: TGCGCCAGCAGCCAAGATGTATCCCCCAGGGACAATGAGCAGTTCTTC. Protein product: CASSQDVSPRDNEQFF.

The chain joins TRBV5-5 to TRBJ1-1; D is perhaps TRBD1 (5 bases). Germline values: CDR1 SGHKS, CDR2 YYEKEE (reference sequence). Trimming took off 0 bases at V and 4 bases at J, with 13 bases between the two ends. This CDR3 spans 15 amino acids. CDR3 bases: TGTGCCAGCAGCTTGGAAAACAGGTTACCCACTGAAGCTTTCTTT. Its translation: CASSLENRLPTEAFF.

This chain joins TRBV6-2 or TRBV6-3 and TRBJ2-2, with D perhaps matching TRBD2 (5 bases). The CDR3 spans 11 residues. Trimming cost V 5 bases and J 8 bases, with 6 bases left between them. The germline gives CDR1 MNHEY, CDR2 SVGEGT. CDR3 bases: TGTGCCAGCAGTCGAGGGGGGGAGCTGTTTTTT. It specifies CASSRGGELFF.

J is TRBJ2-5 and V is TRBV5-4; D not resolved. The germline CDR1 and CDR2 sequences are SGHNT and YYREEE (reference sequence). V was clipped by 4 bases and J by 3 bases, with 16 bases between them. The CDR3 runs 15 residues. This chain's CDR3 is CASSASYSIEETQYF. CDR3 DNA sequence: TGTGCCAGCAGCGCGTCGTACTCGATTGAAGAGACCCAGTACTTC.

This clone has a single count. This rearrangement joins TRBV10-1 to TRBJ2-3, with 10 bases matching TRBD1. Trimming cost V 9 bases and J 4 bases; bases outside gene matches: 16. The CDR3 runs to 17 residues. Germline values: CDR1 WNHNN, CDR2 SYGVQD (reference sequence). The CDR3 sequence is CASRPGTGASVADTQYF. The CDR3 bases are TGCGCCAGTAGACCCGGGACAGGGGCTTCAGTTGCAGATACGCAGTATTTT.

V gene TRBV2 combines with J gene TRBJ2-7, with 7 bases fitting TRBD1. CDR3 length equals 13 residues. Germline loops: CDR1 SNHLY, CDR2 FYNNEI. Trimming took 8 bases from V and 6 from J; bases not matched to a gene: 10. DNA of the CDR3: TGTGCCAGCTGCTACAGGGGAAGAGGCGAGCAGTACTTC. It encodes CASCYRGRGEQYF.

The chain couples TRBV7-2 to TRBJ2-1, with 8 bases aligning to TRBD1. V lost 5 bases to trimming and J lost 7 bases; unmatched junction nucleotides: 13. CDR3 length: 16 residues. The germline CDR1 and CDR2 sequences are SGHTA and FQGNSA. CDR3 nucleotide sequence: TGTGCCAGCAGCCGTCAGGGGGCCGTGGAATCGAATGAGCAGTTCTTC. Its translation: CASSRQGAVESNEQFF.

The genes are TRBV18 and TRBJ2-4, with TRBD1 identical over 7 bases. The germline gives CDR1 KGHSH, CDR2 LQKENI. The CDR3 length is 19 residues. The ends lost 2 bases at V and 0 bases at J; junction bases unmatched: 13. CDR3 in amino acids: CASSPIWDRNRLAKNIQYF. DNA of the CDR3: TGTGCCAGCTCACCAATTTGGGACAGAAACAGACTAGCCAAAAACATTCAGTACTTC.

The chain employs TRBV9 and TRBJ2-3; 8 bases are shared with TRBD2. Germline CDR1 and CDR2: SGDLS and YYNGEE. This CDR3 contains 14 residues. J gave up 5 bases and V 5 bases, and 7 bases lay outside the gene matches. The CDR3 loop is CASSRSGGQDTQYF. CDR3 in DNA: TGTGCCAGCAGTCGGAGCGGGGGTCAAGATACGCAGTATTTT.

This sequence joins TRBV25-1 and TRBJ2-7; D gene uncertain. The germline V gene has CDR1 MGHDK and CDR2 SYGVNS. The V and J ends lost 10 bases and 9 bases respectively, with 19 bases between them. The CDR3 sequence is 12 residues long. The CDR3 loop is CATQRGYEGQYF. CDR3 DNA: TGTGCCACCCAGAGAGGCTACGAAGGGCAGTACTTC.

This clone has a single count. The chain is built from TRBV10-2 and TRBJ1-3, with 7 positions matching TRBD1. With V trimmed by 8 bases and J by 4 bases, 11 bases remained unmatched. The germline gives CDR1 WSHSY, CDR2 SAAADI. This CDR3 has 15 amino acids. CDR3 protein: CASGDSTGIGNTIYF. The DNA of the CDR3 is TGCGCCAGCGGGGACTCGACAGGGATCGGAAACACCATATATTTT.

The CDR3 reads CASSLLAQGTPYTF. CDR3 DNA: TGTGCCAGCAGCTTACTGGCACAGGGCACCCCCTACACCTTC. The chain recombines TRBV7-9 with TRBJ1-2, with D tentatively TRBD1 (6 bases). Looked up from germline, CDR1 is SEHNR and CDR2 is FQNEAQ (reference sequence). This CDR3 spans 14 amino acids. The V end lost 2 bases, the J end lost 10 bases, and 17 bases lay between the germline ends. Using reference TRBV7-9 and TRBJ1-2 for the parts outside the CDR3, the full variable domain is DTGVSQNPRHKITKRGQNVTFRCDPISEHNRLYWYRQTLGQGPEFLTYFQNEAQLEKSRLLSDRFSAERPKGSFSTLEIQRTEQGDSAMYLCASSLLAQGTPYTFGSGTRLTVV.

V gene TRBV10-3 combines with J gene TRBJ2-1, with 12 bases lining up with TRBD1. V was clipped by 4 bases and J by 9 bases; unmatched bases: 4. The CDR3 runs 14 residues. Germline CDR1 ENHRY, CDR2 SYGVKD. The CDR3 region is CAISVGTGGFEQFF. The CDR3, as DNA: TGTGCCATCAGTGTTGGGACAGGGGGCTTTGAGCAGTTCTTC.

The chain employs TRBV3-1 (or the pseudogene TRBV3-2) and TRBJ1-2; 8 positions match TRBD1. Germline CDR1 LGHDT, CDR2 YNNKEL (reference sequence). J lost 7 bases, V lost 1 base, and 2 bases had no gene match. The CDR3 is 13 residues long. CDR3 residues: CASSQARGPGYTF. Here the CDR3 DNA reads TGTGCCAGCAGCCAAGCCAGGGGGCCTGGCTACACCTTC.

The chain combines TRBV5-5 with TRBJ1-1; 7 bases agree with TRBD1. Germline CDR1 and CDR2: SGHKS and YYEKEE (reference sequence). The V and J ends lost 6 bases and 0 bases, in that order; junction bases with no gene match: 11. The length of the CDR3 is 16 residues. CDR3 DNA sequence: TGTGCCAGCAACTGGGGACAGAGGGATATGAACACTGAAGCTTTCTTT. This translates into CASNWGQRDMNTEAFF.

V gene TRBV7-2 combines with J gene TRBJ1-2, with 9 bases lining up with TRBD1. The CDR3 is 14 amino acids. Trimming removed 5 bases from V and 7 bases from J; junction bases left unmatched: 8. Germline values: CDR1 SGHTA, CDR2 FQGNSA. DNA of the CDR3: TGTGCCAGCAGCGGGACAGGGAGGCGTAGTGGCTACACCTTC. Its translation: CASSGTGRRSGYTF.

The rearrangement uses TRBV7-9 and TRBJ2-5; a possible D gene is TRBD1 (5 bases). Looked up from germline, CDR1 is SEHNR and CDR2 is FQNEAQ (reference sequence). The CDR3 contains 15 residues. V was cut by 1 base and J by 1 base, with 10 bases left in between. The CDR3, as DNA: TGTGCCAGCAGCTTAGGGCGACAGTTCCAAGAGACCCAGTACTTC. Amino acids: CASSLGRQFQETQYF. Full variable domain (missing parts from reference TRBV7-9 and TRBJ2-5): DTGVSQNPRHKITKRGQNVTFRCDPISEHNRLYWYRQTLGQGPEFLTYFQNEAQLEKSRLLSDRFSAERPKGSFSTLEIQRTEQGDSAMYLCASSLGRQFQETQYFGPGTRLLVL.

The rearrangement joins TRBV30 to TRBJ1-2; the D gene is possibly TRBD1 (5 bases). Germline V gives CDR1 GTSNPN, CDR2 SVGIG (reference sequence). V gave up 5 bases and J gave up 4 bases, with 11 bases separating them. The CDR3 is 12 residues long. The CDR3 sequence is CAWGQGPYGYTF. The DNA for the CDR3 is TGTGCCTGGGGCCAGGGCCCCTATGGCTACACCTTC.

This clone was found a few times. V usage is TRBV5-1 and J usage is TRBJ1-5; 7 bases fit TRBD1. Per germline, CDR1 SGHRS and CDR2 YFSETQ. The length of the CDR3 is 16 residues. Trimming removed 0 bases from V and 0 bases from J; junction bases left unmatched: 3. The DNA of the CDR3 is TGCGCCAGCAGCTTGGGGGCAGGGGGTAGCAATCAGCCCCAGCATTTT. As protein: CASSLGAGGSNQPQHF. The full variable domain, in which reference TRBV5-1 and TRBJ1-5 provide the parts outside the CDR3, is KAGVTQTPRYLIKTRGQQVTLSCSPISGHRSVSWYQQTPGQGLQFLFEYFSETQRNKGNFPGRFSGRQFSNSRSEMNVSTLELGDSALYLCASSLGAGGSNQPQHFGDGTRLSIL.

The chain uses TRBV29-1 and TRBJ1-2; D is possibly TRBD1 (5 bases). CDR1 is SQVTM and CDR2 is ANQGSEA in the germline V gene. The CDR3 sequence is 14 residues long. V dropped 3 bases and J dropped 4 bases, with 15 bases sitting between them. In nucleotides, the CDR3 is TGCAGCGTTGATGACACGGGAGACAGCTATGGCTACACCTTC. The encoded protein is CSVDDTGDSYGYTF.

The V call is TRBV4-1, the J call TRBJ2-4; weak D call: TRBD2 (6 bases). The V end lost 4 bases, the J end lost 3 bases, and 13 bases lay between the germline ends. The CDR3 has 15 amino acids. Per the germline V gene, CDR1 is MGHRA and CDR2 is YSYEKL. CDR3: CASSRMGGDKNIQYF. CDR3 DNA: TGCGCCAGCAGCCGCATGGGGGGAGACAAAAACATTCAGTACTTC.

The chain joins TRBV6-5 to TRBJ2-1, with 8 bases lining up with TRBD2. The CDR3 is 13 amino acids. The germline V gene encodes CDR1 MNHEY and CDR2 SVGAGI. V was pared by 10 bases and J by 9 bases, with 11 bases of the junction left unmatched. CDR3 sequence reads: CATKGAGVGEQFF. The CDR3, as DNA: TGTGCCACCAAGGGAGCGGGGGTGGGTGAGCAGTTCTTC.